Sequencing of this TCR beta chain was carried out in a study of cytomegalovirus exposure and HLA in healthy donors. Points on this clone: Its antigen is as yet unknown.

Study results and limitations: Per a later analysis, 15,000 to 20,000 TCR beta sequences showed association with HLA alleles at 0.05 false discovery rate. V- and J-gene trimming of TCR beta was linked (in a later analysis) to a missense DCLRE1C variant.

Primers included in the PCR were 60 Vbeta and 13 Jbeta primers. Per the authors' pipeline: An analysis performed later counted roughly 79 million unique TCR beta chains (approximately 12 million of them shared). The table came from immunoSEQ multiplex PCR; TCRdb's copy has only in-frame clones and leaves some out. For V, J and clone size, that table is used; D and trimming come from the DNA. Of about 87,000 clones in the sample, around 70% were seen once. Sequencing was carried out using PBMCs. The sequence came from a man aged 25 to 40 in good health and CMV-seropositive.

The CDR3 region is CASSFLASGGPGQYF. The CDR3 nucleotides read TGTGCCAGCAGTTTCTTGGCTAGCGGGGGGCCCGGGCAGTACTTC. V is TRBV5-8 and J is TRBJ2-7; TRBD2 matches 11 bases. The CDR3 is 15 residues long. The germline CDR1 and CDR2 sequences are SGHTS and YDEGEE. The V gene end was trimmed by 5 bases and the J gene end by 9 bases; junction bases not matched to a gene: 13.